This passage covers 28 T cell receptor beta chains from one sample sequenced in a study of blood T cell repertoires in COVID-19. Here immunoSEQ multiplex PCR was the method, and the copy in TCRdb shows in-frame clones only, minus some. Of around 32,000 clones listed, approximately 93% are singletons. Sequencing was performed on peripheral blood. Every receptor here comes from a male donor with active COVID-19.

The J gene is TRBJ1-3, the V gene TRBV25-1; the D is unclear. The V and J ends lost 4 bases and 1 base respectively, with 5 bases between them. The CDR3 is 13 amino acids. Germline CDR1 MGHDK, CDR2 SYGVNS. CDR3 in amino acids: CASSVSSGNTIYF. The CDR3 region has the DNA TGTGCCAGCAGTGTTTCTTCTGGAAACACCATATATTTT.

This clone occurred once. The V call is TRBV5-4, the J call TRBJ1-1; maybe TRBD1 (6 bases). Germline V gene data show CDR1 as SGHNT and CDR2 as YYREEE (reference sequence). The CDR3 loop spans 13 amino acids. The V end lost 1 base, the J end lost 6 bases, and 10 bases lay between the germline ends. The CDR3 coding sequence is TGTGCCAGCAGCTTGACAGGGAGGGCTGAAGCTTTCTTT. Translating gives CASSLTGRAEAFF.

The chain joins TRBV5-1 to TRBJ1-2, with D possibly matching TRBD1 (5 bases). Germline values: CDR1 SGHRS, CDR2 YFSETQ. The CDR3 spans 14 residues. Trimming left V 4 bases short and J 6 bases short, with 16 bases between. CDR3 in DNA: TGCGCCAGCAGCAGGCGAGGAGGGGACGATGGCTACACCTTC. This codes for CASSRRGGDDGYTF.

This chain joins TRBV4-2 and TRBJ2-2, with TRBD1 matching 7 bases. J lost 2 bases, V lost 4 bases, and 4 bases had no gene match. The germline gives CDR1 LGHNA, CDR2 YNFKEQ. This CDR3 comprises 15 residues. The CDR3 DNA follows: TGTGCCAGCAGCCTCGACAGGGCAAACACCGGGGAGCTGTTTTTT. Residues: CASSLDRANTGELFF.

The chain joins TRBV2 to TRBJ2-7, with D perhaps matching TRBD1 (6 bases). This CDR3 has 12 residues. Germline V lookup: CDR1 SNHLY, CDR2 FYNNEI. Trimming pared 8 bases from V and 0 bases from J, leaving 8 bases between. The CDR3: CASETGSYEQYF. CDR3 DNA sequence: TGTGCCAGCGAGACAGGCTCCTACGAGCAGTACTTC.

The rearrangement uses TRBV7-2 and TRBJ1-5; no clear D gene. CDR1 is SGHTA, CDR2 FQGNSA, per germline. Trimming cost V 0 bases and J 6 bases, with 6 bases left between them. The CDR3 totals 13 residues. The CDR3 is CASSLAASQPQHF. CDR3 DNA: TGTGCCAGCAGCTTAGCAGCGAGTCAGCCCCAGCATTTT.

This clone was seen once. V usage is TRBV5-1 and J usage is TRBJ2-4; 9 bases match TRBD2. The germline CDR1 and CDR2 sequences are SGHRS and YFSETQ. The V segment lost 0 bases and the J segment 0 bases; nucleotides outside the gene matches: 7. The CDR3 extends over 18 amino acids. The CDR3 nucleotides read TGCGCCAGCAGCTTGGGGGTTCTAGCGGGGCGAGCCAAAAACATTCAGTACTTC. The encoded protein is CASSLGVLAGRAKNIQYF.

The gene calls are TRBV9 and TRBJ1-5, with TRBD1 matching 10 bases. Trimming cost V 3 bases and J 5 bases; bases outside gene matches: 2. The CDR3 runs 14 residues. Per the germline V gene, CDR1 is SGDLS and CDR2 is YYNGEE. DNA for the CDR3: TGTGCCAGCAGCGCGGGGACAGGGGATCAGCCCCAGCATTTT. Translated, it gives CASSAGTGDQPQHF.

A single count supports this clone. The CDR3 coding sequence is TGTGCCAGCCATGTAGGAGGGGCGAATGAAAAACTGTTTTTT. Translating gives CASHVGGANEKLFF. The V and J genes are TRBV2 and TRBJ1-4; D is perhaps TRBD1 (5 bases). The germline V gene has CDR1 SNHLY and CDR2 FYNNEI. The V end was cut by 8 bases, the J end by 5 bases, with 15 bases between. The CDR3 consists of 14 residues.

This chain's CDR3 is CASSSTGGIGYGYTF. The CDR3 DNA sequence: TGTGCCAGCAGCTCTACAGGGGGCATTGGCTATGGCTACACCTTC. This chain connects TRBV7-3 to TRBJ1-2; 9 nucleotides align to TRBD1. V gave up 4 bases and J gave up 4 bases; unmatched junction bases: 7. This CDR3 comprises 15 residues. Looked up from germline, CDR1 is SGHTA and CDR2 is FQGTGA.

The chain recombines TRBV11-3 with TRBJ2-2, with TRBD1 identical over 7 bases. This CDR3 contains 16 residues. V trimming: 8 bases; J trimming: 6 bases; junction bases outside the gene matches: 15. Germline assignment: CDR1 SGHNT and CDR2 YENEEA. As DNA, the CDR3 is TGTGCCAGCGGTAACAGGGGCGCGGACGGGTCCGGGGAGCTGTTTTTT. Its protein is CASGNRGADGSGELFF. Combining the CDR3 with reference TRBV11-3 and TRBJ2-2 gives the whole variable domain EAGVVQSPRYKIIEKKQPVAFWCNPISGHNTLYWYLQNLGQGPELLIRYENEEAVDDSQLPKDRFSAERLKGVDSTLKIQPAELGDSAVYLCASGNRGADGSGELFFGEGSRLTVL.

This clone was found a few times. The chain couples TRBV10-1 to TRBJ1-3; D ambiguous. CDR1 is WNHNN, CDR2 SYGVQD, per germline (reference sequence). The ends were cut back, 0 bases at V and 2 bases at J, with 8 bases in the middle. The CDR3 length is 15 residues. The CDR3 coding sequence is TGCGCCAGCAGTGAGTCGGGCAGCACTGGAAACACCATATATTTT. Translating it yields CASSESGSTGNTIYF.

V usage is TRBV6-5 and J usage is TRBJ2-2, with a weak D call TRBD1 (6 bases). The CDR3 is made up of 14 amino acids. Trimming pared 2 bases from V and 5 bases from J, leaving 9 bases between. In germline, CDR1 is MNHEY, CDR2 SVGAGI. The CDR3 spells CASSYGQQTGELFF. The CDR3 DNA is TGTGCCAGCAGTTACGGACAGCAAACCGGGGAGCTGTTTTTT.

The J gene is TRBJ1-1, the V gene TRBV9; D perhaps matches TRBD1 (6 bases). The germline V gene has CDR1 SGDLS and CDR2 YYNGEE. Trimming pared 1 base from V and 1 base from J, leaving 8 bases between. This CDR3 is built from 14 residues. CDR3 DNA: TGTGCCAGCAGCGTATCGACAGGGAACACTGAAGCTTTCTTT. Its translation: CASSVSTGNTEAFF.

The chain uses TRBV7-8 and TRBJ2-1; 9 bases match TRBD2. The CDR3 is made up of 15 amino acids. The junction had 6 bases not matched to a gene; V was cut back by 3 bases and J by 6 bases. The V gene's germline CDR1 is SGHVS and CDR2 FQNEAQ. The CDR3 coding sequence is TGTGCCAGCAGCTTGCGGCGGGGGGGTCCCAATGAGCAGTTCTTC. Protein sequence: CASSLRRGGPNEQFF.

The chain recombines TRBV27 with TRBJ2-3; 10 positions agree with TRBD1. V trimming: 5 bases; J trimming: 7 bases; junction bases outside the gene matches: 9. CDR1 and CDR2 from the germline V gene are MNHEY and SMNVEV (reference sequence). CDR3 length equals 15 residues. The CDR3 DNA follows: TGTGCCAGCAGTCCGCCGGGACAGGGGAATCATACGCAGTATTTT. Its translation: CASSPPGQGNHTQYF.

CDR3 sequence (DNA): TGTGCCAGCAGTTCCCAATCCTACGAGCAGTACTTC. Translating gives CASSSQSYEQYF. J is TRBJ2-7 and V is TRBV6-2 or TRBV6-3; no definite D call. The CDR3 runs to 12 residues. V lost 4 bases and J lost 1, with 5 bases in between. Germline CDR1 MNHEY, CDR2 SVGEGT.

The CDR3 DNA reads as TGTGCCAGCTCAATAGACAGGAATGAAAAACTGTTTTTT. Amino acid sequence: CASSIDRNEKLFF. This chain links TRBV18 with TRBJ1-4; D is perhaps TRBD1 (6 bases). Looked up from germline, CDR1 is KGHSH and CDR2 is LQKENI. V lost 5 bases and J 5 bases, leaving 9 bases between the germline ends. This CDR3 is built from 13 residues. The entire variable domain, with the rest obtained from reference TRBV18 and TRBJ1-4, is as follows: NAGVMQNPRHLVRRRGQEARLRCSPMKGHSHVYWYRQLPEEGLKFMVYLQKENIIDESGMPKERFSAEFPKEGPSILRIQQVVRGDSAAYFCASSIDRNEKLFFGSGTQLSVL.

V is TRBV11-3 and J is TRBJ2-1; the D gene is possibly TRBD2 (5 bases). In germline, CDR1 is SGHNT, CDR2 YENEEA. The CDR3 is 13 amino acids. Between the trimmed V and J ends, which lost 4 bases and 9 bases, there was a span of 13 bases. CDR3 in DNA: TGTGCCAGCAGCTACGAAGGAGCGGCTGAGCAGTTCTTC. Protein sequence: CASSYEGAAEQFF.

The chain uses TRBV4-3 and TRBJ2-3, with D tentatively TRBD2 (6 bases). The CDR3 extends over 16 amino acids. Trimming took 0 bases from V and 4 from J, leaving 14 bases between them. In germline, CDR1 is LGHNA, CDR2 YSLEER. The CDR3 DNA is TGCGCCAGCAGCCAAGAGTCGGGGGACGCCCCAGATACGCAGTATTTT. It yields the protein CASSQESGDAPDTQYF.

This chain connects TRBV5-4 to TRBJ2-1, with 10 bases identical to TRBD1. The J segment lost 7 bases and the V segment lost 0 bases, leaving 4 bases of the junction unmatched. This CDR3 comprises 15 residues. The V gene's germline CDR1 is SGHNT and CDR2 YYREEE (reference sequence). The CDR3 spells CASSLEGTGVNEQFF. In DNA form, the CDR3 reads TGTGCCAGCAGCTTGGAAGGGACAGGGGTGAATGAGCAGTTCTTC.

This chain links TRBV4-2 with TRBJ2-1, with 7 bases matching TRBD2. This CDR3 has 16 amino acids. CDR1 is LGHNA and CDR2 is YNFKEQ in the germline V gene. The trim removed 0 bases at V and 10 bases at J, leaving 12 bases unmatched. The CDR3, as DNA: TGTGCCAGCAGCCAAGATGCTAGCGGAGCTTACTCCGAGCAGTTCTTC. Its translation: CASSQDASGAYSEQFF.

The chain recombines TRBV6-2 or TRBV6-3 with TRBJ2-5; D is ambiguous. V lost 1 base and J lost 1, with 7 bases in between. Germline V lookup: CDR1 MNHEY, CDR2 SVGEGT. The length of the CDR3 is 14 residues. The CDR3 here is CASSYYAGQETQYF. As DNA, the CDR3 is TGTGCCAGCAGTTACTACGCAGGCCAAGAGACCCAGTACTTC.

The chain's CDR3 is CASTQPGTGHTEAFF. CDR3 DNA: TGTGCCAGCACACAGCCGGGGACAGGTCACACTGAAGCTTTCTTT. The J gene is TRBJ1-1, the V gene TRBV18; 8 nucleotides align to TRBD1. The V gene's germline CDR1 is KGHSH and CDR2 LQKENI. V gave up 8 bases and J gave up 3 bases; unmatched junction bases: 11. CDR3 length: 15 amino acids.

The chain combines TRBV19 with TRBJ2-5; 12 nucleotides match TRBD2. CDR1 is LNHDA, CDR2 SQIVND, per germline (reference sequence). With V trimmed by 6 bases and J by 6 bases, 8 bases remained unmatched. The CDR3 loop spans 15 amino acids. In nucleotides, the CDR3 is TGTGCCAGTAGCGAGACTAGCGGGGGTAGGCAGACCCAGTACTTC. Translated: CASSETSGGRQTQYF.

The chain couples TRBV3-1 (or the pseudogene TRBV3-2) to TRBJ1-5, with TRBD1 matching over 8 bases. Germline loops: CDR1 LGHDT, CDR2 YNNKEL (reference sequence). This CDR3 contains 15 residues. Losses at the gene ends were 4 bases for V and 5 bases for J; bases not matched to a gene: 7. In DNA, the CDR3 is TGTGCCAGCAGCCCCAATAACAGGGGGGATCAGCCCCAGCATTTT. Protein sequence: CASSPNNRGDQPQHF.

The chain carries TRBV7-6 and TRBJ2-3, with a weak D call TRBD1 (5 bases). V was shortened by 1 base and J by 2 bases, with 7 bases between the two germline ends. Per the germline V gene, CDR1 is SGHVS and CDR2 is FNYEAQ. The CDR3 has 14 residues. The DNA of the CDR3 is TGTGCCAGCAGCTTAGGACAGACCACAGATACGCAGTATTTT. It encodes CASSLGQTTDTQYF.

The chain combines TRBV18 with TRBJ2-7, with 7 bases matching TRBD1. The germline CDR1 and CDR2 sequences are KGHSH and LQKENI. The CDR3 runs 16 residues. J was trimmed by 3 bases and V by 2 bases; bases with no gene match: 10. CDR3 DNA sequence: TGTGCCAGCTCACCAAAGGGGGCACAGCGAAACTACGAGCAGTACTTC. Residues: CASSPKGAQRNYEQYF.